This record concerns one TCR beta chain sequence. Its specificity is unknown. Here immunoSEQ multiplex PCR was the method, and the copy in TCRdb shows in-frame clones only, minus some. Found here are roughly 150,000 clones, about 86% of them singletons; the top ten hold under 3.5%. The data originate from a study of T cell responses to AZD1222 COVID-19 vaccine. Findings and limits, study-wide: Nearly half of spike-specific TCRs reportedly target variant regions that are unmutated in the B.1.351 and B.1.1.7 variants. Only a handful of individuals given AZD1222 were seropositive at baseline. Along spike, vaccine-associated CD4 TCRs were found throughout, with dominance at 160-218 and 743-854.

Germline lookup yields CDR1 KGHSH and CDR2 LQKENI. This CDR3 is built from 16 residues. Trimming removed 2 bases at V and 0 bases at J, with 14 bases between. The sequence was obtained from an adult in good health. Material: peripheral blood, obtained on day 0 of AZD1222 vaccination. The V gene is TRBV18, the J gene TRBJ2-7; D possibly corresponds to TRBD1 (6 bases). The chain's CDR3 is CASSPTPGHISYEQYF. CDR3 bases: TGTGCCAGCTCACCAACCCCGGGACACATCTCCTACGAGCAGTACTTC.